The source of this T cell receptor beta chain is a study of T cells in localized non-small cell lung cancer. Study-level findings and limits: Among the top 100 tumor clones, a median about 57 appeared in adjacent lung. Higher blood T cell density tracked longer overall survival. Of the tissues analyzed, uninvolved adjacent lung showed maximal T cell clonality, greater than tumor.

Sequencing was performed with immunoSEQ multiplex PCR; in TCRdb, only in-frame clones are kept and a portion is missing. The sample carries 35,000 to 50,000 clones, roughly 90% recorded once. Notes on this clone: Antigen specificity is unknown. The junction departs from germline at one end; a sequencing error may be responsible. The same CDR3 arises from other DNA sequences in this sample as well.

The starting material was PBMCs, obtained before any cancer treatment. This clonotype originated in a woman aged 40 to 75 with stage II lung adenocarcinoma.

CDR3 DNA: TGTGCCAGCAGCTCCCGGACGGGGAACACCGAAGCTTTCTTT. This codes for CASSSRTGNTEAFF. This rearrangement joins TRBV5-4 to TRBJ1-1; no definite D call. Germline V gene sequence: CDR1 SGHNT, CDR2 YYREEE (reference sequence). The CDR3 has 14 amino acids. The complete variable domain, with remaining parts taken from reference TRBV5-4 and TRBJ1-1, reads ETGVTQSPTHLIKTRGQQVTLRCSSQSGHNTVSWYQQALGQGPQFIFQYYREEENGRGNFPPRFSGLQFPNYSSELNVNALELDDSALYLCASSSRTGNTEAFFGQGTRLTVV.